The clone carrying this T cell receptor (beta chain) was seen a handful of times. The antigen is not known. The PCR had 60 Vbeta and 13 Jbeta primers. This table comes from immunoSEQ multiplex PCR, and its TCRdb copy is limited to in-frame clones, with some not included. The repertoire holds 100,000 to 150,000 clones, with more than 15% as singletons. This record comes from a study of cytomegalovirus exposure and HLA in healthy donors. Study-wide points: Donors were assumed by presence/absence analyses to have roughly uniform sequencing depth. Reports state that TCR beta sequences accurately predicted most subjects' HLA-A and HLA-B alleles. The authors enumerated 180 or so TCR beta chains as linked to cytomegalovirus.

Nominal health characterized the donors when sampled, though unrecorded immune exposures were likely. This TCR was sampled from a female donor in good health and CMV-seropositive. Sequencing was performed on PBMCs.

The CDR3 protein is CASTRTGTHQETQYF. In DNA, the CDR3 is TGTGCCAGCACCCGGACAGGGACCCACCAAGAGACCCAGTACTTC. This sequence joins TRBV9 and TRBJ2-5, with TRBD1 matching 8 bases. The germline gives CDR1 SGDLS, CDR2 YYNGEE. Germline trimming cut 6 bases from V and 0 bases from J; bases unmatched to any gene: 7. This CDR3 contains 15 residues.